One and the same sample provided the 3 T cell receptor beta chains below, sequenced in a study of PD-1 blockade in classical Hodgkin lymphoma. Using immunoSEQ multiplex PCR, the repertoire was profiled, and TCRdb retains in-frame clones only, with some absent. The table lists roughly 2,500 clones, just over 85% of them singletons. No patient escaped relapse after autologous stem cell transplantation, and brentuximab vedotin exposure varied. CD4+ T cells were purified from thawed PBMCs by negative selection. Material: CD4+ T cells from blood, obtained at baseline. Receptors were obtained from a human donor with classical Hodgkin lymphoma.

Worth noting for this clone: At one of its ends the junction is not consistent with the germline gene, which may arise from a read error. This chain links TRBV9 with TRBJ1-1, with D unresolved. The germline V gene has CDR1 SGDLS and CDR2 YYNGEE. The CDR3 loop spans 12 amino acids. The CDR3 nucleotides read TGTGCCGGCAGCTCACACAACACTGAAGCTTTCTTT. This gives the protein CAGSSHNTEAFF.

A note on this clone: One end of the junction does not line up with germline, which may come from a read error. The CDR3 loop is CASSPGTANEKLFF. The DNA of the CDR3 is TGTGCCAGCTCGCCCGGGACAGCTAATGAAAAGCTGTTTTTT. The chain links TRBV18 to TRBJ1-4, with 7 nucleotides matching TRBD1. This CDR3 has 14 residues. Germline values: CDR1 KGHSH, CDR2 LQKENI.

The V gene is TRBV27, the J gene TRBJ2-7, with 14 bases aligning to TRBD2. Germline-derived CDR1 and CDR2 are MNHEY and SMNVEV (reference sequence). Germline trimming cut 6 bases from V and 4 bases from J; bases unmatched to any gene: 8. The CDR3 runs 16 residues. The CDR3 coding sequence is TGTGCCAGCAGAGGACTAGCGGGAGGCCCTGGATACGAGCAGTACTTC. Protein: CASRGLAGGPGYEQYF.